This record covers a single TCR beta chain. Its cognate antigen has yet to be identified. The data belong to a study of CXCR3-negative and CXCR3-positive naive CD8 T cells (dated by TCRdb to about 2019). Background on the whole study: About 135 million TRB reads were obtained in total, roughly 1.5 +/- 0.3 million reads per library. Diversity and physicochemical repertoire analyses were performed on about a dozen donors pooled from two independent experiments. For the TRBV-TRBJ cluster analysis, the naive subsets came from a handful of donors, while the memory cells came from 3 donors.

For every CD8+ T cell subset, around 300,000 cells were flow-sorted straight into RLT lysis buffer, and each subset was sorted in triplicate. To exclude memory contaminants, naive CD8+ T cells were stringently defined as CD45RO-CCR7+CD27+CD95-. Peripheral blood mononuclear cells were isolated from buffy coats by standard density gradient centrifugation. Naive CXCR3-negative and CXCR3-positive CD8+ T cells were flow-sorted using a FACSAria III. Total RNA was extracted from sorted cells using an RNeasy Mini Kit. Broader findings and caveats from the paper: Similar TRBV-TRBJ usage was shown by naive CXCR3-negative and CXCR3-positive cells from the same donor, whereas distinct patterns were shown by memory cells. Because surface CD5, which is linked to self-reactivity in mice, was comparable between the naive subsets, TCR interaction strength was also inferred from TRB CDR3 physicochemical properties. Freshly isolated PBMCs were used for most assays because CXCR3 expression partially decreased after cryopreservation. TRB CDR3s from CXCR3-positive naive cells showed higher hydrophobicity (lower Kidera factor 4), lower energy, and higher strength and volume indices than CXCR3-negative naive cells. Both naive subsets had comparably high repertoire diversity, while memory CD8+ T cells had much lower repertoire diversity.

Spanning cysteine to phenylalanine, the CDR3 consists of 15 amino acids. No DNA appears here. From the germline V gene, CDR1 is SGHAT and CDR2 is FQNNGV. TCRdb names NextSeq 550 as the instrument used. The Human TCR Profiling Kit (MiLaboratory) was used to make UMI-labeled 5' RACE TRB cDNA libraries. cDNA synthesis used the entire amount of extracted RNA, and PCR amplification then used the entire amount of cDNA produced. The libraries were made side by side, with each library going through the same number of PCR cycles. Concerning the study's data processing: MIGEC and MiXCR extracted about 53,000 +/- 10,000 unique UMI-labeled TRB cDNA molecules per library, requiring at least two reads per UMI. An average of 40,000 +/- 10,000 functional in-frame TRB CDR3 nucleotide clonotypes without stop codons was found per library. After each sample was downsampled to 5000 UMI-labeled TRB molecules, VDJtools was used to calculate diversity metrics such as normalized Shannon-Wiener and Chao1. For the central five CDR3 residues, VDJtools calculated physicochemical properties weighted by clonotype size, namely interaction energy, strength, volume and Kidera factor 4. Based on TCRdb reprocessing of the reads, there is one entry per CDR3 protein sequence, and DNA is missing. TCRdb, not the original authors, processed these V and J calls. For this sample, the table gives about 150,000 distinct CDR3 sequences. Jointly, the top ten make up 0.4% to 0.5% of the sample.

The material sequenced was naive CXCR3+ CD8+ T cells from blood. The cell subset or site label of this sample denotes: CD45RO-CCR7+CD27+CD95- naive CD8+ T cells expressing CXCR3 (TNR3+). This TCR came from a human donor in good health. Some clones in this sample may be carry-over from other donors' samples. The receptor chain draws on TRBV11-2 and TRBJ2-5; the TRBD1 assignment by TCRdb is unverifiable without DNA. The CDR3 sequence is CASSLVATPGETQYF.